Following are 5 T cell receptor beta chains from one sample sequenced in a study of T cell responses to AZD1222 COVID-19 vaccine. The repertoire was sequenced with immunoSEQ multiplex PCR; TCRdb's copy has only in-frame clones and lacks some. The profile shows 100,000 to 150,000 clones, approximately 90% of them singletons. The sequencing here drew on peripheral blood, taken 28 days after the second AZD1222 dose. The receptors come from an adult who received the AZD1222 COVID-19 vaccine.

The chain employs TRBV4-1 and TRBJ2-7; 12 positions match TRBD2. The CDR3 length is 14 residues. Trimming at V came to 1 base and at J to 5 bases, leaving 0 bases not matched to a gene. CDR1 is MGHRA, CDR2 YSYEKL, per germline. The CDR3 DNA reads TGCGCCAGCAGCCAAGGACTAGCGGGAGACGAGCAGTACTTC. The encoded protein is CASSQGLAGDEQYF.

The J gene is TRBJ2-4, the V gene TRBV7-2; D is uncertain. The germline CDR1 and CDR2 sequences are SGHTA and FQGNSA. Between the trimmed V and J ends, which lost 0 bases and 8 bases, there was a span of 11 bases. This CDR3 has 14 residues. In nucleotides, the CDR3 is TGTGCCAGCAGCTTAGCCGTCATAAGAGACATTCAGTACTTC. Encoded protein: CASSLAVIRDIQYF.

The chain joins TRBV19 to TRBJ2-1; 8 bases agree with TRBD1. V was pared by 3 bases and J by 8 bases, with 15 bases of the junction left unmatched. The CDR3 consists of 17 residues. Per germline, CDR1 LNHDA and CDR2 SQIVND (reference sequence). This chain's CDR3 is CASSIGQGMLISDEQFF. The CDR3 region has the DNA TGTGCCAGTAGTATCGGACAGGGAATGTTGATAAGTGATGAGCAGTTCTTC.

The chain uses TRBV12-3 or TRBV12-4 and TRBJ1-1; D possibly corresponds to TRBD1 (6 bases). This CDR3 has 12 amino acids. V shed 2 bases and J shed 9 bases, with 10 bases lying between them. DNA for the CDR3: TGTGCCAGCAGTTTAAGTCAGGGGCAAGCTTTCTTT. Amino acids: CASSLSQGQAFF.

A single count supports this clone. The rearrangement joins TRBV2 to TRBJ1-4; D is undetermined. There are 15 residues in the CDR3. Deletions cut 7 bases from V and 0 bases from J, with 12 bases between. CDR1 SNHLY and CDR2 FYNNEI come from the germline V gene. The CDR3 spells CASTIRDATNEKLFF. CDR3 bases: TGTGCCAGCACCATACGGGATGCAACTAATGAAAAACTGTTTTTT. Based on the CDR3 plus reference TRBV2 and TRBJ1-4, the full variable domain is EPEVTQTPSHQVTQMGQEVILRCVPISNHLYFYWYRQILGQKVEFLVSFYNNEISEKSEIFDDQFSVERPDGSNFTLKIRSTKLEDSAMYFCASTIRDATNEKLFFGSGTQLSVL.